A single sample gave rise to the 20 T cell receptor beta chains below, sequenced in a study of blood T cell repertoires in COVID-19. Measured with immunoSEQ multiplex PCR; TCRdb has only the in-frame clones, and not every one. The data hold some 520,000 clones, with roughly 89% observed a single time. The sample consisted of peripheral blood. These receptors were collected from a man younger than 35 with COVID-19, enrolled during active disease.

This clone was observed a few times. CDR3 in DNA: TGTGCCAGCAGTGCCGGACAGGGGGCGGGATATAGCAATCAGCCCCAGCATTTT. Protein sequence: CASSAGQGAGYSNQPQHF. The chain is built from TRBV6-1 and TRBJ1-5; 11 bases match TRBD1. The junction had 8 bases not matched to a gene; V was cut back by 4 bases and J by 0 bases. The germline gives CDR1 MNHNS, CDR2 SASEGT. CDR3 length: 18 residues.

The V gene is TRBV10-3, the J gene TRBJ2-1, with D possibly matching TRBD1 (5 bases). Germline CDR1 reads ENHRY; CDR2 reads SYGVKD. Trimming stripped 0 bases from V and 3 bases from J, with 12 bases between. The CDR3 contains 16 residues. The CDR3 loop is CAISESMKGNYNEQFF. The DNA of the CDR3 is TGTGCCATCAGTGAGTCGATGAAGGGGAACTACAATGAGCAGTTCTTC.

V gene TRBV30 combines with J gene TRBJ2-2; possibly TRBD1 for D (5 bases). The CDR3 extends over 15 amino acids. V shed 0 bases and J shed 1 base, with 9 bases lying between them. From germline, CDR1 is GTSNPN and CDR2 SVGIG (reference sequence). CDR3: CAWSVRTLNTGELFF. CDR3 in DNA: TGTGCCTGGAGTGTAAGGACACTGAACACCGGGGAGCTGTTTTTT.

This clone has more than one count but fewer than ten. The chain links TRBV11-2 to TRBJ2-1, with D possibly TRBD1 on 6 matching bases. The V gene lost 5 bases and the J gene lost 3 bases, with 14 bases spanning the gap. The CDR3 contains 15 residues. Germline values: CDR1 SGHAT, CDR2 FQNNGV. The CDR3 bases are TGTGCCAGCAGCCAAGGGGGTAAACACTACAATGAGCAGTTCTTC. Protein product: CASSQGGKHYNEQFF.

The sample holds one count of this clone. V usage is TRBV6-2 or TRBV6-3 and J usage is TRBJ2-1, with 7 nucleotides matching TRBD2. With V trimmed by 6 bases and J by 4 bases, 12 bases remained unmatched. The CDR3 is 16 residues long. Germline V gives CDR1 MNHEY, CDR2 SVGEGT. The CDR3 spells CASSLLGLPIYNEQFF. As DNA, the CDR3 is TGTGCCAGCAGCTTGCTGGGACTACCGATTTACAATGAGCAGTTCTTC.

CDR3 region: CASSQDQGSRETQYF. For the CDR3, the DNA is TGTGCCAGCAGCCAAGATCAGGGATCACGGGAGACCCAGTACTTC. The V and J genes are TRBV3-1 (or the pseudogene TRBV3-2) and TRBJ2-5; D perhaps matches TRBD1 (5 bases). The V end lost 0 bases, the J end lost 5 bases, and 13 bases lay between the germline ends. Germline CDR1 LGHDT, CDR2 YNNKEL (reference sequence). This CDR3 is 15 amino acids long.

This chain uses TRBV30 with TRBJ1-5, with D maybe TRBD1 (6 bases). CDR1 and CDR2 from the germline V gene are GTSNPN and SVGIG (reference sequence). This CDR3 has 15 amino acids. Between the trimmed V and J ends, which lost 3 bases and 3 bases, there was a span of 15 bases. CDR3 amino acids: CAWSVGGAINQPQHF. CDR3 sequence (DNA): TGTGCCTGGAGCGTAGGGGGGGCGATCAATCAGCCCCAGCATTTT.

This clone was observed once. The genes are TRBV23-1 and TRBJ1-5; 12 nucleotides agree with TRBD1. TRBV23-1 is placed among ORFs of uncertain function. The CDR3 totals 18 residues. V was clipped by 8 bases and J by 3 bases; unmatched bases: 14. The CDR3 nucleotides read TGCGCCAGCCTATATAAGCCGGGACAGGGGGCGATCAATCAGCCCCAGCATTTT. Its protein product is CASLYKPGQGAINQPQHF.

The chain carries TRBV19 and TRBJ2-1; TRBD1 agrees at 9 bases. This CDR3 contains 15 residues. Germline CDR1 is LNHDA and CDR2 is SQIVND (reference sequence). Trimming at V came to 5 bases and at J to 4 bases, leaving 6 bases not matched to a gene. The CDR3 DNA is TGTGCCAGTAGTTTGACAGGGGGACTTTACAATGAGCAGTTCTTC. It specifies CASSLTGGLYNEQFF.

CDR3 nucleotide sequence: TGTGCCAGCAGTGTGGCGGACAATGAGCAGTTCTTC. This sequence encodes CASSVADNEQFF. J is TRBJ2-1 and V is TRBV2; D is ambiguous. This CDR3 has 12 residues. Trimming cost V 4 bases and J 5 bases, with 6 bases left between them. Germline V gene sequence: CDR1 SNHLY, CDR2 FYNNEI. The entire variable domain, with the rest obtained from reference TRBV2 and TRBJ2-1, is as follows: EPEVTQTPSHQVTQMGQEVILRCVPISNHLYFYWYRQILGQKVEFLVSFYNNEISEKSEIFDDQFSVERPDGSNFTLKIRSTKLEDSAMYFCASSVADNEQFFGPGTRLTVL.

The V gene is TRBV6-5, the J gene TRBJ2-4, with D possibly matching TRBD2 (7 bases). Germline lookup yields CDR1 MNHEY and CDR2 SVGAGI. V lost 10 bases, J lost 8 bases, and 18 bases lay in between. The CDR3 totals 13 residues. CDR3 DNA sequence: TGTGCCACCACTACGAGGGGGAGGGACATTCAGTACTTC. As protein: CATTTRGRDIQYF.

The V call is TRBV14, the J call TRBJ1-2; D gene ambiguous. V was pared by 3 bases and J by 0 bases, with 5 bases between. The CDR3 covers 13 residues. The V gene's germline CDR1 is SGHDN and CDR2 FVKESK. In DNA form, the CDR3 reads TGTGCCAGCAGCCACGGGACTAACTATGGCTACACCTTC. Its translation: CASSHGTNYGYTF.

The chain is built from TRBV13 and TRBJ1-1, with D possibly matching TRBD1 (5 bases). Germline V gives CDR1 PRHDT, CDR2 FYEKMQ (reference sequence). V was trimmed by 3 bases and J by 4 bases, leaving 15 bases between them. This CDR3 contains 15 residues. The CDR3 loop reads CASSFSGIDGTEAFF. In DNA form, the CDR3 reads TGTGCCAGCAGCTTTTCAGGGATTGACGGCACTGAAGCTTTCTTT. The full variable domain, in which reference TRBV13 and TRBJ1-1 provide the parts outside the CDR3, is AAGVIQSPRHLIKEKRETATLKCYPIPRHDTVYWYQQGPGQDPQFLISFYEKMQSDKGSIPDRFSAQQFSDYHSELNMSSLELGDSALYFCASSFSGIDGTEAFFGQGTRLTVV.

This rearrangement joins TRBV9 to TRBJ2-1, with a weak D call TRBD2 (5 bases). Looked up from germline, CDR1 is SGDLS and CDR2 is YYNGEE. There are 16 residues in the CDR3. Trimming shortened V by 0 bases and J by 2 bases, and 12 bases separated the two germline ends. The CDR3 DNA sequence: TGTGCCAGCAGCGTAGGTGCTAGCCCCACCTACAATGAGCAGTTCTTC. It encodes CASSVGASPTYNEQFF.

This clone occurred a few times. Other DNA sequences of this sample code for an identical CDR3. The CDR3 loop is CASSPDRDQPQHF. In DNA, the CDR3 is TGTGCCAGCAGTCCTGACAGGGATCAGCCCCAGCATTTT. The chain has TRBV6-5 and TRBJ1-5, with 7 bases matching TRBD1. Unmatched junction bases numbered 3, after V lost 5 bases and J lost 5 bases. Germline V lookup: CDR1 MNHEY, CDR2 SVGAGI. The CDR3 runs 13 residues.

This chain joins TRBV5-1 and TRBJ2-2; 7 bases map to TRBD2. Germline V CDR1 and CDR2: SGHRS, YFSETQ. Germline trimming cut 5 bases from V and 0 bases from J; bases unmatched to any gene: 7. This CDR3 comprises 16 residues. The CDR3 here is CASRGPAGANTGELFF. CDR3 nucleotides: TGCGCCAGCAGGGGACCGGCGGGAGCGAACACCGGGGAGCTGTTTTTT.

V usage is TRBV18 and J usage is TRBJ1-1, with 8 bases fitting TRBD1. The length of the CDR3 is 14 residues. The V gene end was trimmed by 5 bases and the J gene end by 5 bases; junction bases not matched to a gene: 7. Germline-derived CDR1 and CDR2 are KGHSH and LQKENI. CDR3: CASSWQGAWTEAFF. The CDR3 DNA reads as TGTGCCAGCTCATGGCAGGGGGCGTGGACTGAAGCTTTCTTT.

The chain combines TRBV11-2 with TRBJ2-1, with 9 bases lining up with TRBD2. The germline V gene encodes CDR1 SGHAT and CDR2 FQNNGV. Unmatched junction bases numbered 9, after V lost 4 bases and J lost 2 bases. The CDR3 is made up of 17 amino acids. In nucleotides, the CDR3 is TGTGCCAGCAGCTCGATTAAGAGCGGGGGGACCTACAATGAGCAGTTCTTC. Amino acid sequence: CASSSIKSGGTYNEQFF. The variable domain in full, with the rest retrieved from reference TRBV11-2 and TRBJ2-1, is EAGVAQSPRYKIIEKRQSVAFWCNPISGHATLYWYQQILGQGPKLLIQFQNNGVVDDSQLPKDRFSAERLKGVDSTLKIQPAKLEDSAVYLCASSSIKSGGTYNEQFFGPGTRLTVL.

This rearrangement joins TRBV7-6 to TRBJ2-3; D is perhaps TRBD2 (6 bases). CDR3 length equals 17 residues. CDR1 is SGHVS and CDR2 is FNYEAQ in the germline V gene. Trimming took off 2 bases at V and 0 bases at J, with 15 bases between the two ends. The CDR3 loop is CASSLSSGGFSTDTQYF. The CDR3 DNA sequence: TGTGCCAGCAGCTTATCCTCCGGGGGATTTAGCACAGATACGCAGTATTTT.

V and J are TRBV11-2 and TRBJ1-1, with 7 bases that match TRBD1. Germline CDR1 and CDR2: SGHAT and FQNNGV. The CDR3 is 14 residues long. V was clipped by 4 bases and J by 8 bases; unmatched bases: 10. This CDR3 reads CASSSIQGRLEAFF. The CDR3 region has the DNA TGTGCCAGCAGCTCGATACAGGGGCGCCTCGAAGCTTTCTTT. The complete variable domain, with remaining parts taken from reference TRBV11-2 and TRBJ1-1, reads EAGVAQSPRYKIIEKRQSVAFWCNPISGHATLYWYQQILGQGPKLLIQFQNNGVVDDSQLPKDRFSAERLKGVDSTLKIQPAKLEDSAVYLCASSSIQGRLEAFFGQGTRLTVV.